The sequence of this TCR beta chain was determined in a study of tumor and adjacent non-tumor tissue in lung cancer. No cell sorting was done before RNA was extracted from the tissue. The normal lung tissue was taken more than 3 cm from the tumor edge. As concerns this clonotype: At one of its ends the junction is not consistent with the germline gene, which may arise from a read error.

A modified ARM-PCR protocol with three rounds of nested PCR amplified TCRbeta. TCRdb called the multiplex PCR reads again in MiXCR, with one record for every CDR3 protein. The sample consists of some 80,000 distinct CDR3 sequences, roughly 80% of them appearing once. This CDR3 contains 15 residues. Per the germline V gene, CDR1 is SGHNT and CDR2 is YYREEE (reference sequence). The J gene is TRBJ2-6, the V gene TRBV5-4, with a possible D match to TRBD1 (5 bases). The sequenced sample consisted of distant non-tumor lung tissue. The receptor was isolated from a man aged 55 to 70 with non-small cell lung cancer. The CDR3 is CDSSYLVNGANVLTF. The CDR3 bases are TGTGACAGCAGCTATCTGGTTAATGGGGCTAACGTCCTGACTTTC.